The present T cell receptor beta chain was sequenced within a study of shared clonotypes between healthy human individuals. Across the whole study: Samples came from a couple of female and a few male donors aged 18 to 49. Study-wide results and caveats: Around 5% was the fraction of naive CD4 clonotypes found shared across several donors.

TCRdb keeps only in-frame clones here, not all; method: immunoSEQ multiplex PCR. The sample holds millions of clones, 85% to 95% seen once. A word on this clone: Antigen unknown.

Donors included only healthy HIV-negative adults lacking recent acute infections or vaccinations. Both subsets, CD45RA+ naive and CD45RA-negative memory, were split from the CD4+ cells. CDR1 and CDR2 from the germline V gene are LNHDA and SQIVND (reference sequence). V was pared by 4 bases and J by 7 bases, with 13 bases between. The CDR3 is 13 residues long. This sequence originates from a man aged 18 to 29 in good health. Sequencing was done on a sample of naive CD4+ T cells sorted from blood. Subset given: CD45RA+ positively selected. This chain joins TRBV19 and TRBJ1-2; D might be TRBD1 (6 bases). CDR3 region: CASSSQGIGGYTF. The CDR3 nucleotides read TGTGCCAGTAGTAGTCAGGGGATCGGTGGCTACACCTTC.